This T cell receptor beta chain was sequenced in a study of early stage breast cancer tumors. Study in general: Of roughly 17 invasive breast tumors, fewer than 13 were hormone receptor-positive, HER2-negative. Study-wide results and caveats: Comparing each tissue with blood distinguished tumor from normal in 14 of 16 patients.

In the case of this clone: Antigen: not known.

Produced via immunoSEQ multiplex PCR; TCRdb's table is partial and in-frame only. The sample contains 27,000 or so clones, roughly 86% of which appear only once. V lost 2 bases, J lost 7 bases, and 33 bases lay in between. The CDR3 runs 21 residues. The germline gives CDR1 WNHNN, CDR2 SYGVQD (reference sequence). Specimen: blood. The chain recombines TRBV10-1 with TRBJ2-1; possible D gene TRBD2, 6 bases. This receptor was obtained from a person aged 45-60 years with breast cancer. The CDR3 DNA sequence: TGCGCCAGCAGTGAGATCCTGAAACCAACGGGAGAAGTACTTTACTGGAATGAGCAGTTCTTC. Translated: CASSEILKPTGEVLYWNEQFF.